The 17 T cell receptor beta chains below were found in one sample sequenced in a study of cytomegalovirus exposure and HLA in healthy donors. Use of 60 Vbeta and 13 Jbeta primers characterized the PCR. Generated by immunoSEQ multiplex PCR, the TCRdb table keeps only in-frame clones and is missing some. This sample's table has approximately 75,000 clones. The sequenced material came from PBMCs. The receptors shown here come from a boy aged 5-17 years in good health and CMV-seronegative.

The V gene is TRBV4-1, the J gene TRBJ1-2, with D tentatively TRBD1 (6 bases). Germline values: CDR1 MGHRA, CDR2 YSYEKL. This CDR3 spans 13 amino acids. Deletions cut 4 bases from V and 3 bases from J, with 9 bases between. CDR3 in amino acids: CASSRRTDYGYTF. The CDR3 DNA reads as TGCGCCAGCAGCCGACGGACAGACTATGGCTACACCTTC.

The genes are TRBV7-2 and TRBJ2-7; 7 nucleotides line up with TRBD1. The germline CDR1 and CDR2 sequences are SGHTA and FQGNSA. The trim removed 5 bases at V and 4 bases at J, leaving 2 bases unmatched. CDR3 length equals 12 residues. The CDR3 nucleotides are TGTGCCAGCAGCCGACAGGGTTACGAGCAGTACTTC. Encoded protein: CASSRQGYEQYF.

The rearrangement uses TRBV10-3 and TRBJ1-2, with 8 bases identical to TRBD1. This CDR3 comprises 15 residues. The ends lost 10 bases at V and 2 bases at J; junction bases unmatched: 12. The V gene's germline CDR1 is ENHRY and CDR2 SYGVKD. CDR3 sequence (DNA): TGTGCCACCGCCGGGGGGACAGGCGTGAACTATGGCTACACCTTC. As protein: CATAGGTGVNYGYTF.

In DNA form, the CDR3 reads TGTGCCAGCGTACCCGACAGGGGCGCCCAGCCCCAGCATTTT. It codes for CASVPDRGAQPQHF. The rearrangement links TRBV2 to TRBJ1-5; 8 bases are a match to TRBD1. The CDR3 runs to 14 residues. Germline CDR1 reads SNHLY; CDR2 reads FYNNEI. With 8 bases clipped from V and 7 bases from J, the junction kept 10 bases outside the gene matches.

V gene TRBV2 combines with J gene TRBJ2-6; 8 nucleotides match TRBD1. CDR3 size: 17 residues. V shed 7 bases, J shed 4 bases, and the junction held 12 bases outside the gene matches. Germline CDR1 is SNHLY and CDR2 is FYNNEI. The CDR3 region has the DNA TGTGCCAGCATCCCCGGGACAGGACTTTCCGGGGCCAACGTCCTGACTTTC. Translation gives CASIPGTGLSGANVLTF. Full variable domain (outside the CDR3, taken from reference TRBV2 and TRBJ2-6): EPEVTQTPSHQVTQMGQEVILRCVPISNHLYFYWYRQILGQKVEFLVSFYNNEISEKSEIFDDQFSVERPDGSNFTLKIRSTKLEDSAMYFCASIPGTGLSGANVLTFGAGSRLTVL.

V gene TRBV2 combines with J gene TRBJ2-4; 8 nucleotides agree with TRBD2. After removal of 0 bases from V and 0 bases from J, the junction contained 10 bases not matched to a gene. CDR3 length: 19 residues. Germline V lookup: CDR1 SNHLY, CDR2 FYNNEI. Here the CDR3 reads CASSEAGPSGGLAKNIQYF. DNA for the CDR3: TGTGCCAGCAGTGAAGCGGGACCCTCGGGGGGGTTAGCCAAAAACATTCAGTACTTC.

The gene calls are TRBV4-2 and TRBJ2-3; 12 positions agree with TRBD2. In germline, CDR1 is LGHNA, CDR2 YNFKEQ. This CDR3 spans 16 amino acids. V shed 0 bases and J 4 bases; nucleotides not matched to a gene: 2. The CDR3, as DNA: TGTGCCAGCAGCCAAGATCGGACTAGCGGGGCAGATACGCAGTATTTT. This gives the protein CASSQDRTSGADTQYF.

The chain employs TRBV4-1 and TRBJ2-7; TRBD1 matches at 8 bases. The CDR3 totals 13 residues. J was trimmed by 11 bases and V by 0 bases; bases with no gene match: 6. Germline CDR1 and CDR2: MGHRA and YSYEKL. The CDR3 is CASSQDLETGEYF. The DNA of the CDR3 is TGCGCCAGCAGCCAAGATCTCGAGACAGGGGAGTACTTC.

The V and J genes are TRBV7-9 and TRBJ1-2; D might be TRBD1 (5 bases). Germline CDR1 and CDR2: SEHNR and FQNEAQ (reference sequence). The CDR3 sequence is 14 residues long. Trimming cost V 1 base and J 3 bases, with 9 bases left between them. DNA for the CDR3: TGTGCCAGCAGCTTAGGGGGCGTAGACTATGGCTACACCTTC. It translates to CASSLGGVDYGYTF.

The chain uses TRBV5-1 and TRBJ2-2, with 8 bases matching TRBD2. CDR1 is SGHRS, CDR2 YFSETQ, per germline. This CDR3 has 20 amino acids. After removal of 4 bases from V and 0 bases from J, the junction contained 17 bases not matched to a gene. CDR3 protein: CASSRGSASGLNTNTGELFF. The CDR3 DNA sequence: TGCGCCAGCAGCAGGGGCAGCGCTAGCGGGCTGAATACGAACACCGGGGAGCTGTTTTTT.

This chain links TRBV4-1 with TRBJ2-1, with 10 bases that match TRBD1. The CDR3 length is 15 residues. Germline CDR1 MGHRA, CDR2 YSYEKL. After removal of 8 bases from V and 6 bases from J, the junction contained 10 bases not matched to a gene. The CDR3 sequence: CASQLTTGGRNEQFF. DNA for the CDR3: TGCGCCAGCCAGCTTACGACAGGGGGCCGCAATGAGCAGTTCTTC.

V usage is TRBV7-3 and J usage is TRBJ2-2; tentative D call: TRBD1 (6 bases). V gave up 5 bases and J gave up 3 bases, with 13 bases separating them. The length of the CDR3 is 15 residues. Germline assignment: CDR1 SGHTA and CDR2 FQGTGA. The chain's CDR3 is CASSAWTVDTGELFF. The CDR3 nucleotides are TGTGCCAGCAGCGCCTGGACAGTGGACACCGGGGAGCTGTTTTTT. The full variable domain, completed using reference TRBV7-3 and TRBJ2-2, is GAGVSQTPSNKVTEKGKYVELRCDPISGHTALYWYRQSLGQGPEFLIYFQGTGAADDSGLPNDRFFAVRPEGSVSTLKIQRTERGDSAVYLCASSAWTVDTGELFFGEGSRLTVL.

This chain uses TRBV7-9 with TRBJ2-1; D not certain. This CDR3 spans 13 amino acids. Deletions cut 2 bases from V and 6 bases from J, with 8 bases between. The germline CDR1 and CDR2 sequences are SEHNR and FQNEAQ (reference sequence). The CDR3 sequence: CASSLWATNEQFF. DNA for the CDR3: TGTGCCAGCAGCTTATGGGCCACCAATGAGCAGTTCTTC.

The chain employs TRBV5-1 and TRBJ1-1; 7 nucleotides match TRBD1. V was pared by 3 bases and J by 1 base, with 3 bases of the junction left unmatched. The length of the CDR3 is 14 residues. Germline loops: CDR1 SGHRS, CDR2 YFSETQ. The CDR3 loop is CASSSRTGNTEAFF. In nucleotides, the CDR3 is TGCGCCAGCAGCTCAAGGACAGGGAACACTGAAGCTTTCTTT.

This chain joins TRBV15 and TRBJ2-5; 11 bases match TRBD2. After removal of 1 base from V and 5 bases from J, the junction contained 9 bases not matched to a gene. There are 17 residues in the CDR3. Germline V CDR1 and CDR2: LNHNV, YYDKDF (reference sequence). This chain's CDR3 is CATSRVLAGEIGETQYF. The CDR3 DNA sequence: TGTGCCACCAGCAGAGTACTAGCGGGAGAAATTGGGGAGACCCAGTACTTC.

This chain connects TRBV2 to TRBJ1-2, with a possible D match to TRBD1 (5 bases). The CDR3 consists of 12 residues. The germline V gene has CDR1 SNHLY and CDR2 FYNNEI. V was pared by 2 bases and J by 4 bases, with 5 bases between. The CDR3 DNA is TGTGCCAGCAGTGAAACAGGCTATGGCTACACCTTC. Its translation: CASSETGYGYTF.

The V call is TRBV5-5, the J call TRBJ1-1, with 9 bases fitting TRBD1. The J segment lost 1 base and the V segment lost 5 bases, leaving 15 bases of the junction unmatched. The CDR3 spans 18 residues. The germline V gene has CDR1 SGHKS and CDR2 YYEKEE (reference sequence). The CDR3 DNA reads TGTGCCAGCAGTTCCAGGGATTTACAGGGGGCCAAGAACACTGAAGCTTTCTTT. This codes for CASSSRDLQGAKNTEAFF.